The 9 T cell receptor beta chains given below trace back to one sample, sequenced in a study of CD8 T cells in Susac syndrome. It was with random hexamers that about 0.45 to 1 ug RNA was reverse transcribed. TCRdb ran MiXCR on the immunoSEQ multiplex PCR reads and lists one entry per CDR3 protein. The sample consists of hundreds of thousands of distinct CDR3 sequences, roughly 90% of them appearing once. The sample comprised CD8+ T cells from PBMCs. The origin of the receptors is a human donor with multiple sclerosis.

The chain joins TRBV4-1 to TRBJ2-7; D is uncertain. This CDR3 is built from 15 residues. Germline V CDR1 and CDR2: MGHRA, YSYEKL. V was cut by 1 base and J by 0 bases, with 10 bases left in between. In nucleotides, the CDR3 is TGCGCCAGCAGCCAAGTAGCCGAGAGCTCCTACGAGCAGTACTTC. The encoded protein is CASSQVAESSYEQYF.

This chain connects TRBV28 to TRBJ2-1, with 7 bases matching TRBD2. Germline V gene data show CDR1 as MDHEN and CDR2 as SYDVKM. CDR3 size: 16 residues. The V gene end was trimmed by 7 bases and the J gene end by 6 bases; junction bases not matched to a gene: 15. DNA of the CDR3: TGTGCCAGCACCCCTTCGGGGGAGGGCCCGGGCAATGAGCAGTTCTTC. This sequence encodes CASTPSGEGPGNEQFF.

The CDR3, as DNA: TGCGCCAGCAGCCACGGACTGAATAGCAATCAGCCCCAGCATTTT. Its protein is CASSHGLNSNQPQHF. This rearrangement joins TRBV4-3 to TRBJ1-5; D is ambiguous. The CDR3 is 15 residues long. V was trimmed by 3 bases and J by 0 bases, leaving 9 bases between them. Germline-derived CDR1 and CDR2 are LGHNA and YSLEER.

For the CDR3, the DNA is TGTGCCTGGAGTTATGGGGCGTTTGATAACAATCAGCCCCAGCATTTT. It encodes CAWSYGAFDNNQPQHF. The genes are TRBV30 and TRBJ1-5; tentatively, D is TRBD1 (5 bases). Between the trimmed V and J ends, which lost 2 bases and 3 bases, there was a span of 17 bases. Germline V gene sequence: CDR1 GTSNPN, CDR2 SVGIG (reference sequence). This CDR3 has 16 residues.

The count of this clonotype is one. CDR3 sequence (DNA): TGCGCCAGCAGCTTGGAAGGGCCGGCATTATCCTACGAGCAGTACTTC. Translating it yields CASSLEGPALSYEQYF. The chain has TRBV5-1 and TRBJ2-7; no clear D gene. Deletions cut 0 bases from V and 1 base from J, with 14 bases between. Germline V lookup: CDR1 SGHRS, CDR2 YFSETQ. This CDR3 is built from 16 residues.

V usage is TRBV6-5 and J usage is TRBJ2-7, with D unclear. CDR1 is MNHEY, CDR2 SVGAGI, per germline. CDR3 length: 14 residues. Trimming took 2 bases from V and 3 from J, leaving 11 bases between them. Here the CDR3 reads CASSYTSAFYEQYF. The CDR3 nucleotides read TGTGCCAGCAGTTACACCTCCGCCTTCTACGAGCAGTACTTC.

The rearrangement joins TRBV6-2 or TRBV6-3 to TRBJ2-2; D unresolved. CDR1 and CDR2 (germline): MNHEY, SVGEGT. The V and J ends lost 11 bases and 5 bases respectively, with 12 bases between them. The CDR3 is made up of 12 amino acids. DNA of the CDR3: TGTGCCCTAGGATGGGGAACCGGGGAGCTGTTTTTT. It is translated as CALGWGTGELFF.

V usage is TRBV6-5 and J usage is TRBJ1-6; D is uncertain. The CDR3 runs 16 residues. The V gene's germline CDR1 is MNHEY and CDR2 SVGAGI. V was pared by 2 bases and J by 0 bases, with 8 bases between. The CDR3 nucleotides are TGTGCCAGCAGTTACGACTCGAGCTCCTATAATTCACCCCTCCACTTT. This encodes CASSYDSSSYNSPLHF.

The V and J genes are TRBV7-9 and TRBJ2-1, with 8 bases identical to TRBD2. V dropped 5 bases and J dropped 3; count of bases not matched to a gene: 3. The CDR3 is 14 residues long. Germline lookup yields CDR1 SEHNR and CDR2 FQNEAQ (reference sequence). The CDR3 nucleotides are TGTGCCAGCAGCGGAGCGGGGGTCTACAATGAGCAGTTCTTC. Translated: CASSGAGVYNEQFF.